This passage covers 22 T cell receptor beta chains from one sample sequenced in a study of T cells after yellow fever vaccination. TCRdb reprocessed the 5' RACE reads with MiXCR, giving one entry per CDR3 protein. Among a few hundred thousand distinct CDR3 sequences, around 16% were seen once, and the ten largest hold 17%. Sequences were derived from PBMCs, sampled 4 to 6 days after the first yellow fever vaccination. These receptors came from a man younger than 35 who received the YFV17D yellow fever vaccine.

This clonotype has more than one count but fewer than ten. The chain couples TRBV5-1 to TRBJ1-1; D ambiguous. Germline V gives CDR1 SGHRS, CDR2 YFSETQ. The CDR3 length is 11 residues. V lost 4 bases and J 8 bases, leaving 9 bases between the germline ends. As DNA, the CDR3 is TGCGCCAGCAGCAATACACGGGAAGCTTTCTTT. Amino acids: CASSNTREAFF.

The chain links TRBV5-4 to TRBJ2-2, with D perhaps matching TRBD2 (7 bases). Germline CDR1 reads SGHNT; CDR2 reads YYREEE (reference sequence). The germline V and J ends were trimmed by 1 base and 3 bases, with 13 bases remaining between them. The length of the CDR3 is 16 residues. The CDR3 protein is CASSLRGGEDTGELFF. CDR3 coding DNA: TGTGCCAGCAGCTTGCGCGGGGGCGAAGACACCGGGGAGCTGTTTTTT.

This clonotype was seen a few times. The rearrangement links TRBV5-1 to TRBJ1-5; D is undetermined. The V end lost 3 bases, the J end lost 10 bases, and 5 bases lay between the germline ends. CDR3 size: 10 residues. The germline gives CDR1 SGHRS, CDR2 YFSETQ. The CDR3 region has the DNA TGCGCCAGCAGCTCCGGCCCCCAGCATTTT. This translates into CASSSGPQHF.

The rearrangement joins TRBV30 to TRBJ2-5; D not certain. Germline-derived CDR1 and CDR2 are GTSNPN and SVGIG (reference sequence). The CDR3 runs to 11 residues. The CDR3 nucleotides are TGTGCGAGGACGGTCCAAGAGACCCAGTACTTC. It encodes CARTVQETQYF.

The sample holds a few counts of this clonotype. The V call is TRBV12-3 or TRBV12-4, the J call TRBJ1-6; perhaps TRBD1 as D (6 bases). V lost 3 bases, J lost 10 bases, and 19 bases lay in between. The CDR3 contains 16 residues. CDR3 loop: CASSFMGAEIISPLHF. As DNA, the CDR3 is TGTGCCAGCAGTTTTATGGGGGCCGAAATAATATCACCCCTCCACTTT.

The chain carries TRBV2 and TRBJ2-1; 10 bases agree with TRBD2. The junction had 10 bases not matched to a gene; V was cut back by 7 bases and J by 7 bases. Looked up from germline, CDR1 is SNHLY and CDR2 is FYNNEI. The CDR3 is made up of 15 amino acids. CDR3 amino acids: CASKAESGGANEQFF. As DNA, the CDR3 is TGTGCCAGCAAGGCGGAAAGCGGGGGGGCGAATGAGCAGTTCTTC.

This clonotype appeared a few times. CDR3 protein: CASSLTSQWETQYF. The CDR3 bases are TGTGCCAGCAGCTTAACTAGTCAATGGGAGACCCAGTACTTC. The chain is built from TRBV7-2 and TRBJ2-5; D possibly corresponds to TRBD2 (5 bases). The V end was cut by 2 bases, the J end by 5 bases, with 12 bases between. Germline loops: CDR1 SGHTA, CDR2 FQGNSA. The CDR3 runs 14 residues.

J is TRBJ2-3 and V is TRBV25-1; unclear D gene. Germline V gene data show CDR1 as MGHDK and CDR2 as SYGVNS. Deletions cut 6 bases from V and 5 bases from J, with 12 bases between. The CDR3 sequence is 13 residues long. This CDR3 reads CASRGPGVDTQYF. CDR3 nucleotide sequence: TGTGCCAGCAGGGGCCCTGGGGTAGATACGCAGTATTTT.

This clonotype was detected ten times or more. The chain carries TRBV21-1 and TRBJ1-1. TRBV21-1 is listed as a pseudogene. This CDR3 has 12 amino acids. The CDR3 sequence: CASRSRNTEAFF. CDR3 in DNA: TGTGCCAGCAGGTCCAGGAACACTGAAGCTTTCTTT.

This sequence joins TRBV29-1 and TRBJ2-5, with D maybe TRBD1 (5 bases). Trimming took 5 bases from V and 0 from J, leaving 7 bases between them. The CDR3 has 12 residues. Germline V gives CDR1 SQVTM, CDR2 ANQGSEA. CDR3 nucleotides: TGCAGCGTTAGCAGGGACCAAGAGACCCAGTACTTC. It codes for CSVSRDQETQYF.

This clonotype was recorded a few times. The rearrangement links TRBV12-3 or TRBV12-4 to TRBJ1-5; no definite D call. This CDR3 is 13 amino acids long. Deletions cut 5 bases from V and 8 bases from J, with 13 bases between. CDR3 DNA sequence: TGTGCCAGCAGTGTGGAAGTGGTGGAGCCCCAGCATTTT. This encodes CASSVEVVEPQHF.

This clonotype was counted between two and nine times. This sequence joins TRBV5-1 and TRBJ2-7; D is undetermined. V was cut by 4 bases and J by 1 base, with 9 bases left in between. Germline CDR1 SGHRS, CDR2 YFSETQ. The CDR3 is made up of 13 amino acids. The CDR3 is CASSKDGSYEQYV. In DNA form, the CDR3 reads TGCGCCAGCAGCAAGGACGGATCCTACGAGCAGTACGTC.

This rearrangement joins TRBV2 to TRBJ1-1; D call uncertain. The germline gives CDR1 SNHLY, CDR2 FYNNEI. The CDR3 consists of 14 residues. V lost 5 bases to trimming and J lost 3 bases, with 13 bases between them. This CDR3 is CASSLIGGDTEAFF. CDR3 DNA sequence: TGTGCCAGCAGTTTAATTGGAGGTGACACTGAAGCTTTCTTT.

The genes are TRBV6-4 and TRBJ2-7; TRBD1 matches 7 bases. V lost 1 base to trimming and J lost 3 bases; unmatched junction nucleotides: 12. The germline gives CDR1 MRHNA, CDR2 SNTAGT. CDR3 length equals 17 residues. The CDR3 reads CASSDLAEGQAFYEQYV. CDR3 nucleotide sequence: TGTGCCAGCAGTGACTTGGCCGAAGGACAGGCCTTCTACGAGCAGTACGTC.

This clonotype was picked up a small number of times. The chain combines TRBV7-9 with TRBJ2-1; 8 nucleotides line up with TRBD2. Germline CDR1 is SEHNR and CDR2 is FQNEAQ (reference sequence). The CDR3 extends over 14 amino acids. Germline trimming cut 10 bases from V and 7 bases from J; bases unmatched to any gene: 12. The CDR3 DNA is TGTGCCACCCGAACTGCGGGGGGAAAAAATGAGCAGTTCTTC. Its translation: CATRTAGGKNEQFF. The whole variable domain, filled in from reference TRBV7-9 and TRBJ2-1, reads DTGVSQNPRHKITKRGQNVTFRCDPISEHNRLYWYRQTLGQGPEFLTYFQNEAQLEKSRLLSDRFSAERPKGSFSTLEIQRTEQGDSAMYLCATRTAGGKNEQFFGPGTRLTVL.

This clonotype occurred many times. The gene calls are TRBV10-3 and TRBJ2-5; 7 bases are shared with TRBD1. The CDR3 is 14 residues long. V was pared by 7 bases and J by 2 bases, with 7 bases of the junction left unmatched. CDR1 ENHRY and CDR2 SYGVKD come from the germline V gene. CDR3 in DNA: TGTGCCATCAAAGGGACAGACCTTCAAGAGACCCAGTACTTC. Protein sequence: CAIKGTDLQETQYF.

J is TRBJ1-5 and V is TRBV6-6; tentatively, D is TRBD1 (6 bases). The CDR3 sequence is 11 residues long. Germline V lookup: CDR1 MNHNY, CDR2 SVGAGI (reference sequence). V lost 5 bases and J 9 bases, leaving 8 bases between the germline ends. The CDR3 DNA reads as TGTGCCAGCAGTCAGACAGGGCCCCAGCATTTT. This codes for CASSQTGPQHF.

The V gene is TRBV23-1, the J gene TRBJ1-3; the match to TRBD1 covers 7 bases. TRBV23-1 falls under the ORF class, with uncertain function. This CDR3 is built from 17 residues. Trimming took 0 bases from V and 3 from J; bases not matched to a gene: 8. This CDR3 is CASSQSARGSSGNTIYF. In DNA, the CDR3 is TGCGCCAGCAGTCAATCTGCCAGGGGGTCAAGTGGAAACACCATATATTTT.

This clonotype was recorded a few times. The chain joins TRBV12-3 or TRBV12-4 to TRBJ1-1; TRBD1 might be the D (6 bases). With 2 bases removed from V and 3 bases from J, the gap between germline ends came to 10 bases. The CDR3 is made up of 14 amino acids. CDR3 sequence (DNA): TGTGCCAGCAGTTTACAGGGGTCTTACACTGAAGCTTTCTTT. It codes for CASSLQGSYTEAFF.

The CDR3 DNA is TGCGCCAGCAGCCCCCAAGCGGGGGGCACAGATACGCAGTATTTT. Translation gives CASSPQAGGTDTQYF. The rearrangement uses TRBV5-1 and TRBJ2-3; TRBD2 matches 8 bases. The V gene end was trimmed by 4 bases and the J gene end by 1 base; junction bases not matched to a gene: 5. This CDR3 has 15 amino acids. Germline CDR1 reads SGHRS; CDR2 reads YFSETQ.

The sample holds a few counts of this clonotype. Compared with germline, one end of the junction differs, possibly owing to a read error. The chain carries TRBV5-1 and TRBJ1-4, with D unclear. The germline V gene has CDR1 SGHRS and CDR2 YFSETQ. This CDR3 has 9 residues. The CDR3 coding sequence is TGCGCCAGCAGGAAGGCGTCACCTTTT. It specifies CASRKASPF.

The chain is built from TRBV14 and TRBJ2-7; D is unresolved. CDR3 size: 13 residues. Trimming cost V 1 base and J 3 bases, with 7 bases left between them. CDR1 is SGHDN and CDR2 is FVKESK in the germline V gene. DNA for the CDR3: TGTGCCAGCAGCCAAGGACACCTCTACGAGCAGTACGTC. Residues: CASSQGHLYEQYV.